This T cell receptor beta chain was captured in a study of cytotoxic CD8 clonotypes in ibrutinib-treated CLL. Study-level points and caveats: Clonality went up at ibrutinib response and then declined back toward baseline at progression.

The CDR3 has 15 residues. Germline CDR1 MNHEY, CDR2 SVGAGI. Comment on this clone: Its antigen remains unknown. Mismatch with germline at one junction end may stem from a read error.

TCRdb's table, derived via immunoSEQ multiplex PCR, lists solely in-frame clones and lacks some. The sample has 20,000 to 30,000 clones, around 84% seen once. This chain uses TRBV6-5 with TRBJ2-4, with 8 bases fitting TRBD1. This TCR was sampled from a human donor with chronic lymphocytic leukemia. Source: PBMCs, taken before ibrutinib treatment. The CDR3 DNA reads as TGTGCCAGCAGCCCCTCGCAGGGGGCCACAAACATTCAGTACTTC. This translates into CASSPSQGATNIQYF.